In its sample, the clone carrying this T cell receptor (beta chain) was seen many times. The germline CDR1 and CDR2 sequences are MDHEN and SYDVKM. The V and J ends lost 5 bases and 7 bases respectively, with 12 bases between them. The CDR3 consists of 13 residues. RNA transcripts provided the template for amplifying TCR beta CDR3 regions. Amplification began with first-round RT-PCR using HTBI primers, then second-round multiplex PCR was performed. One entry per CDR3 protein, called by TCRdb with MiXCR from the multiplex PCR reads. The sample holds about 210,000 distinct CDR3 sequences; under 30% are singletons and the top ten take approximately 9%. These data come from a study of Graves' ophthalmopathy and Graves' hyperthyroidism.

V is TRBV28 and J is TRBJ1-5; D is possibly TRBD1 (6 bases). The sequenced material came from peripheral blood. The source is a man between 45 and 60 years old with Graves' ophthalmopathy. Written as DNA, the CDR3 is TGTGCCAGCAGTGCTCAGGGGTACCAGCCCCAGCATTTT. Amino acids: CASSAQGYQPQHF. Full variable domain (remainder filled in from reference TRBV28 and TRBJ1-5): DVKVTQSSRYLVKRTGEKVFLECVQDMDHENMFWYRQDPGLGLRLIYFSYDVKMKEKGDIPEGYSVSREKKERFSLILESASTNQTSMYLCASSAQGYQPQHFGDGTRLSIL.